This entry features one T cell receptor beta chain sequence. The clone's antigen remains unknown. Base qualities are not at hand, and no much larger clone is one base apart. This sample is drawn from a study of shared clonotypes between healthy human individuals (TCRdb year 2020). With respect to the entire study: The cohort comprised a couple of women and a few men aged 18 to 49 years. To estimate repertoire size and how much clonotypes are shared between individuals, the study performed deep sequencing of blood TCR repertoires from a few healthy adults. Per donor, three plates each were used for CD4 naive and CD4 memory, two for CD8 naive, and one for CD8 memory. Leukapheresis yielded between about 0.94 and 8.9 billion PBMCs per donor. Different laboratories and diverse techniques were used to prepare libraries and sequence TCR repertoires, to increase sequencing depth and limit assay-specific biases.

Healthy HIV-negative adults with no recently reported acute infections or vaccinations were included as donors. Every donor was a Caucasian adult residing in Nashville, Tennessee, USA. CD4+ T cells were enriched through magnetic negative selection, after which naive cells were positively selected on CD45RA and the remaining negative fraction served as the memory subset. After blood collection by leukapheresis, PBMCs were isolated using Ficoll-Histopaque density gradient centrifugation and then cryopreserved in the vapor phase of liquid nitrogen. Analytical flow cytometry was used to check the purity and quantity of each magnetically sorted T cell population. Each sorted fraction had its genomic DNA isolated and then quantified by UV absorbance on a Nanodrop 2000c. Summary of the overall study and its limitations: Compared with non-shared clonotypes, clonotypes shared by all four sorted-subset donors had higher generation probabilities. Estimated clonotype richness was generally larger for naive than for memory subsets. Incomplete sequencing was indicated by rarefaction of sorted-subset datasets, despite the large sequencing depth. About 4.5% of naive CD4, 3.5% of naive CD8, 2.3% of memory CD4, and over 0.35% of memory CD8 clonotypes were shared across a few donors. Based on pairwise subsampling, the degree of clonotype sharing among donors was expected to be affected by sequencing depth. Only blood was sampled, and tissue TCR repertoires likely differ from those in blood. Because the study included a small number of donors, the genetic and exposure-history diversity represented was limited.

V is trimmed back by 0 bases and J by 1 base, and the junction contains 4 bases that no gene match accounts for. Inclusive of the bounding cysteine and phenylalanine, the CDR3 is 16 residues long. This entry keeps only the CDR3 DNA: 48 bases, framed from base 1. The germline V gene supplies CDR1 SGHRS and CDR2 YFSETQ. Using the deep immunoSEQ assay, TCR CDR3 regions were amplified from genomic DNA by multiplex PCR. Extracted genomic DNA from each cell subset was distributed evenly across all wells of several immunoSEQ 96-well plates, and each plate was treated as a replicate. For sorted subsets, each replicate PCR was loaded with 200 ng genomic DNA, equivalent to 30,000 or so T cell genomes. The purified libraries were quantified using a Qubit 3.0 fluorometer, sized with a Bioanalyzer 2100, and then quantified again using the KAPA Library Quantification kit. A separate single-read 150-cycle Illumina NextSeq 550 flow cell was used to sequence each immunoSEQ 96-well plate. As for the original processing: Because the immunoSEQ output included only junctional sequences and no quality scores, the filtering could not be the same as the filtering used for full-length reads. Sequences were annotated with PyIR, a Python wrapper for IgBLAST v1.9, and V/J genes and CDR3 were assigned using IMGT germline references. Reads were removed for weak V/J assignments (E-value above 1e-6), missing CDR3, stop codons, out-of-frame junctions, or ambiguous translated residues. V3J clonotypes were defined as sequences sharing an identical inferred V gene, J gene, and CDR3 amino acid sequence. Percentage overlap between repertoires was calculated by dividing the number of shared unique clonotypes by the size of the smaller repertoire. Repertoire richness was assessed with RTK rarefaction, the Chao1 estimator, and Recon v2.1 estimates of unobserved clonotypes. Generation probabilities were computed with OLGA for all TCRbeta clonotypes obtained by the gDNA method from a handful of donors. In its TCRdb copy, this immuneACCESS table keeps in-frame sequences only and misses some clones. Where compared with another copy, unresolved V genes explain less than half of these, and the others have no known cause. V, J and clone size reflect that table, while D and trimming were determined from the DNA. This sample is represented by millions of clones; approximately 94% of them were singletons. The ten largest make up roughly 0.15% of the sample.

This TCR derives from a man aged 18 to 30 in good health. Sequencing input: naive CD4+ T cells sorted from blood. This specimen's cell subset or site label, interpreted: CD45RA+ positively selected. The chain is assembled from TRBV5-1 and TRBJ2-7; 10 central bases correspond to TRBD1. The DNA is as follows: TGCGCCAGCAGCTTGGGTCGACAGGGGGCTTCCTACGAGCAGTACTTC. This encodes CASSLGRQGASYEQYF.